This T cell receptor beta chain was observed in a study of T cells after yellow fever vaccination. Study-level background: When fractions had low cell numbers, they were prepared with SMART-Seq v4 Ultra Low Input.

This CDR3 has 17 residues. The germline V gene has CDR1 MNHEY and CDR2 SMNVEV (reference sequence). Trimming removed 8 bases at V and 2 bases at J, with 25 bases between. This clonotype occurred a few times. Its antigen is unidentified. Study-wide points: It was a small share of clonotypes that appeared in both CD4 and CD8 compartments. Detected again after the booster were most primary-vaccination clones, at 95% to 96% CD4 and 88% CD8.

MiXCR was run by TCRdb on the 5' RACE reads, yielding one entry per CDR3 protein. This table has some 350,000 distinct CDR3 sequences, about 4% appearing once. The source material was PBMCs, sampled 5 days after the yellow fever booster vaccination. V and J are TRBV27 and TRBJ2-7; a possible D gene is TRBD2 (5 bases). This clonotype was obtained from a man between 18 and 35 years old who received the YFV17D yellow fever vaccine. The CDR3 protein is CASAEDPVGGSPYEQYF. The CDR3 DNA is TGTGCCAGCGCTGAAGACCCGGTTGGTGGGAGCCCCTACGAGCAGTACTTC.